This T cell receptor (beta chain) is drawn from a study of shared clonotypes between healthy human individuals. Across the study: CD4 naive and memory got three plates each, CD8 naive two, CD8 memory one.

The authors distributed each subset's genomic DNA evenly over several immunoSEQ plates. Using immunoSEQ multiplex PCR, the repertoire was profiled, and TCRdb retains in-frame clones only, with some absent. The data show 640,000 or so clones, about 78% seen once. Whole-study results and caveats: Donor scarcity curtailed the genetic and exposure-history diversity represented herein.

This clone has a handful of counts. Antigen specificity is unknown. CDR1 and CDR2 (germline): LNHDA, SQIVND (reference sequence). Trimming pared 6 bases from V and 8 bases from J, leaving 8 bases between. CDR3 length equals 11 residues. The receptor comes from a woman aged 25 to 39 in good health. Sequenced material: memory CD4+ T cells sorted from blood. Subset here: CD45RA-negative fraction. J is TRBJ2-1 and V is TRBV19; D is unclear. The chain's CDR3 is CASRWVDEQFF. Written as DNA, the CDR3 is TGTGCCAGTAGGTGGGTAGATGAGCAGTTCTTC. Filled out from reference TRBV19 and TRBJ2-1, the complete variable domain reads DGGITQSPKYLFRKEGQNVTLSCEQNLNHDAMYWYRQDPGQGLRLIYYSQIVNDFQKGDIAEGYSVSREKKESFPLTVTSAQKNPTAFYLCASRWVDEQFFGPGTRLTVL.